Listed below are T cell receptor beta chains from one sample, sequenced in a study of cytomegalovirus exposure and HLA in healthy donors. Some clones are missing from TCRdb's copy, which holds only in-frame ones; the method was immunoSEQ multiplex PCR. Of some 84,000 clones in the sample, 60% to 85% were seen once. The specimen was PBMCs. These receptors all come from a boy younger than 18 in good health and CMV-seronegative. CDR3s include the opening cysteine and the closing phenylalanine or tryptophan. The order of the fields is V gene, J gene, CDR3 protein.

V gene: TRBV7-9; J gene: TRBJ2-7; CDR3 protein: CASRDTAYEQYF
V gene: TRBV6-1; J gene: TRBJ1-3; CDR3 protein: CASNDRSSGNTIYF
V gene: TRBV4-1; J gene: TRBJ1-4; CDR3 protein: CASSQDWDRGYGDEKLFF
V gene: TRBV14; J gene: TRBJ2-1; CDR3 protein: CASSPNGLASSYNEQFF
V gene: TRBV6-1; J gene: TRBJ2-5; CDR3 protein: CASSRDRAETQYF
V gene: TRBV30; J gene: TRBJ1-4; CDR3 protein: CAWSTWGRGFNEKLFF
V gene: TRBV30; J gene: TRBJ2-2; CDR3 protein: CAWSRTDNVGTGELFF
V gene: TRBV9; J gene: TRBJ2-1; CDR3 protein: CASGGSSSYNEQFF
V gene: TRBV6-1; J gene: TRBJ2-7; CDR3 protein: CASSETTGARGEQYF
V gene: TRBV25-1; J gene: TRBJ1-6; CDR3 protein: CASSGKPGQGASSPLHF
V gene: TRBV6-6; J gene: TRBJ1-2; CDR3 protein: CASSDGTPTNYGYTF
V gene: TRBV12-5; J gene: TRBJ1-5; CDR3 protein: CASAIGPSGQPQHF
V gene: TRBV5-4; J gene: TRBJ2-2; CDR3 protein: CASSRTSGRRDTGELFF
V gene: TRBV5-1; J gene: TRBJ2-7; CDR3 protein: CASSLAASGAYEQYF
V gene: TRBV6-5; J gene: TRBJ2-1; CDR3 protein: CASSLLSSSYNEQFF
V gene: TRBV30; J gene: TRBJ1-1; CDR3 protein: CASIQGEAFF
V gene: TRBV6-1; J gene: TRBJ1-3; CDR3 protein: CASSAGGSDSGNTIYF
V gene: TRBV6-5; J gene: TRBJ1-1; CDR3 protein: CASRPDRGEEAFF
V gene: TRBV5-1; J gene: TRBJ2-3; CDR3 protein: CASSPGQGMTDTQYF
V gene: TRBV19; J gene: TRBJ1-5; CDR3 protein: CASRFGGQPQHF
V gene: TRBV7-2; J gene: TRBJ1-2; CDR3 protein: CASSGRDSYGYTF
V gene: TRBV6-1; J gene: TRBJ1-6; CDR3 protein: CASSETNRVNSPLHF
V gene: TRBV5-6; J gene: TRBJ1-5; CDR3 protein: CASSARDRAPNQPQHF
V gene: TRBV25-1; J gene: TRBJ1-4; CDR3 protein: CASSGSVMREKLFF